The source of this T cell receptor beta chain is a study of read filtering for tumor transcriptome and immune sequencing (TCRdb year 2020). Broadly, across the study: The cohort had roughly 17 male and more than 12 female patients with a mean age of around 69 years, ranging from about 45 to 85. A main aim was a read-filtering strategy for immune repertoire data, specifically whether clonotypes supported by a single read should be removed. By revised international staging, eight or nine patients were R-ISS I, some 17 were R-ISS II and about 7 were R-ISS III. TCR-region mapped reads per sample ranged from about 4.05 to 11 million with IR-seq versus only about 80 to 1,300 with RNA-seq. The study compared TCR repertoires from targeted immune repertoire sequencing and bulk whole-transcriptome sequencing run on the same bone marrow samples. Whole-transcriptome libraries were prepared with the TruSeq RNA Access Library Prep Kit after DNase treatment. The investigation overall reported the following: When single-read clonotypes were removed, the proportions of shared clonotypes in IR-seq and RNA-seq correlated more strongly. Compared with RNA-seq, IR-seq captured clonotypes at much higher depth and more reliably, and a smaller IR-seq throughput was enough to identify most shared clonotypes. Rather than purified T cells, the sorted CD138-negative fraction was a mixed bone marrow immune population. Single-read clonotypes made up around 82% of clonotypes but only around 4% of total reads in IR-seq, compared with around 70% of clonotypes and roughly 49% of reads in RNA-seq.

TCR libraries were constructed from 400 ng RNA using the Immunoverse kit, and molecular barcoded adaptors covering alpha/delta and beta/gamma chains were employed. TCR library preparation used the same RNA that went into transcriptome sequencing. TCR libraries were sequenced on an Illumina HiSeq 4000 with 2 x 150 cycles. In the source study's methods: With MiXCR, TCR reads were aligned to human V, D, J and C references and assembled into CDR3 clonotypes, with quality filtering and error correction included. The tcR package in R was used to analyze clonotype counts and gene usage diversity. Raw mapping reads were checked after the RNA-seq reads had been mapped by STAR aligner version 2.5.3a onto the human GRCh37 genome. To test how sequencing depth affected the clonotypes detected, IR-seq fastq files were randomly downsampled with Seqtk 1.3. Using fastp trimming at Q25 and MiXCR clonotype assembly, TCRdb reanalyzed the public sequencing data and kept in-frame beta chains. Identical CDR3 proteins give one entry, which carries the most common genes and DNA. V and J calls and clone size were set by TCRdb, not the authors. In all, the sample holds about 62,000 distinct CDR3 sequences, and about 19% of those were seen once. Approximately 10% of the sample is in the top ten clones.

Bone marrow was sampled from every patient at the time of active disease. Ficoll-Hypaque density gradient centrifugation was used to isolate the bone marrow mononuclear cells. CD138-negative cells were obtained by negative selection after labeling with CD138 magnetic microbeads on a MACS separator, removing myeloma plasma cells. Purity of the isolated cells was checked by flow cytometry on an Attune NxT using CD138 antibodies. Total RNA was extracted with TRIzol reagent and quantified with a NanoDrop spectrophotometer. For each patient, the CD138-negative bone marrow sample underwent paired RNA-seq and IR-seq. This clonotype was observed many times. Its binding antigen is unknown. No base quality information exists; no much larger clone differs at one position. Trimming at the junction amounts to 5 bases on V and 5 bases on J, and the germline ends lie 18 bases apart. Via the germline V gene (reference sequence), CDR1 is DFQATT and CDR2 SNEGSKA. The CDR3 starts with the cysteine, ends with the phenylalanine, and has 14 residues. Only the CDR3 portion is preserved as DNA: 42 bases, with reading frame beginning at the first base.

The receptor's source is a donor at least 40 years old with multiple myeloma. This receptor chain uses TRBV20-1 and TRBJ2-5; TRBD2 is possibly the D segment (6 matching bases). The sequenced material came from a population of CD138-negative cells sorted from bone marrow. Reading the label with the study, this specimen's cell subset or site is: bone marrow mononuclear cells depleted of CD138+ plasma/myeloma cells by negative magnetic selection. The CDR3 protein: CSARRTARGETQYF. The nucleotide sequence is TGCAGTGCTCGTCGGACTGCCCGGGGGGAGACCCAGTACTTC.